The clone carrying this T cell receptor (beta chain) was seen at least ten times. The antigen is not known. This sample stems from a study of blood T cells in healthy people across ages. The study's findings and limits: TCR beta diversity correlated strongly with naive T cell percentage. For the donors, CMV status was unknown and possibly confounded expanded clonotype changes.

Each sample yielded at least 6 micrograms of PBMC total RNA. A second 7 to 11 cycle PCR used barcoded and J-beta primers. TCRdb reprocessed the 5' RACE reads via MiXCR and lists one record per CDR3 protein. The table includes about 680,000 distinct CDR3 sequences, around half detected once. The clonotype originates from a woman aged 55-75 years in good health. The source material was blood.

The DNA for the CDR3 is TGCGCCAGCAGCCAAGATATGCGCGGGAGGGCCGATGAGCAGTTCTTC. Encoded protein: CASSQDMRGRADEQFF. This chain joins TRBV4-3 and TRBJ2-1; 9 nucleotides agree with TRBD2. Unmatched junction bases numbered 8, after V lost 0 bases and J lost 8 bases. The CDR3 covers 16 residues. Germline CDR1 LGHNA, CDR2 YSLEER.